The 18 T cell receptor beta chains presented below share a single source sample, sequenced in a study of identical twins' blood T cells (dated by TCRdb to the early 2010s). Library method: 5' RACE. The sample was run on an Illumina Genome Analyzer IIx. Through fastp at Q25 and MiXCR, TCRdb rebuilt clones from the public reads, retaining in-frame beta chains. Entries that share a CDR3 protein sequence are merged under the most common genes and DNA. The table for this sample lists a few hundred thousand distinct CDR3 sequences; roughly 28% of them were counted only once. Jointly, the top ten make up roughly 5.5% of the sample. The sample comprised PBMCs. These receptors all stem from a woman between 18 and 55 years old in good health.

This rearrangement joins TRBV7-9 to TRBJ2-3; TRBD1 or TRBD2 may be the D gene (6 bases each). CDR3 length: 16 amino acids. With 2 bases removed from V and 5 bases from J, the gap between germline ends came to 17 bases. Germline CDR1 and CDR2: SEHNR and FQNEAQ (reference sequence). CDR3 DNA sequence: TGTGCCAGCAGCTTAAGAGGCGGGACATTGGGAGATACGCAGTATTTT. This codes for CASSLRGGTLGDTQYF.

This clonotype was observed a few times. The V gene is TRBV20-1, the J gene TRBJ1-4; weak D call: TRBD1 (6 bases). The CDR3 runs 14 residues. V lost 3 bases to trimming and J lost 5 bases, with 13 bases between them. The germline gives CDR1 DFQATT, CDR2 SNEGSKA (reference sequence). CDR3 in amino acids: CSASRGGINEKLFF. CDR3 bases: TGCAGTGCTAGTCGAGGGGGTATCAATGAAAAACTGTTTTTT.

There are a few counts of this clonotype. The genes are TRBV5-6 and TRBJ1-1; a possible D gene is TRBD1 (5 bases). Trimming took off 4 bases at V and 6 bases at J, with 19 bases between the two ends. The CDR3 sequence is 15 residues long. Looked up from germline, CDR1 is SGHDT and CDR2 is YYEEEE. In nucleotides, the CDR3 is TGTGCCAGCAGCGCCCAGAGCGGGGGTATCGCTGAAGCTTTCTTT. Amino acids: CASSAQSGGIAEAFF.

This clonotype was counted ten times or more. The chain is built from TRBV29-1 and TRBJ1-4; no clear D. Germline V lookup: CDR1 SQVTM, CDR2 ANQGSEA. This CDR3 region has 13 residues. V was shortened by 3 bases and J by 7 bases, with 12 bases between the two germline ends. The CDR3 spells CSVDFSGSEKLFF. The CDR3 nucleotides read TGCAGCGTTGACTTCTCGGGAAGTGAAAAACTGTTTTTT.

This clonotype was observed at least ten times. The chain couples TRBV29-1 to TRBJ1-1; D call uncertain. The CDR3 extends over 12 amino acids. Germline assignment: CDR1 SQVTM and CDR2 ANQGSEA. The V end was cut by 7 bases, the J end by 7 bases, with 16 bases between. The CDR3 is CSGRSWSGEAFF. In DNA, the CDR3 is TGCAGCGGTCGGAGCTGGTCTGGTGAAGCTTTCTTT.

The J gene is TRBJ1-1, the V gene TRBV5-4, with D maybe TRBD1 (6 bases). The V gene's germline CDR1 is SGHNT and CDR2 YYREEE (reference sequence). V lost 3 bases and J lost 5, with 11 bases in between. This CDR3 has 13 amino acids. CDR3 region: CASSYIGGTEAFF. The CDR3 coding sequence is TGTGCCAGCAGCTACATAGGGGGGACTGAAGCTTTCTTT.

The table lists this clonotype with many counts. CDR3 in DNA: TGCAGCGTTGACGTAGGCGGGGGGCTTAACTATGGCTACACCTTC. This encodes CSVDVGGGLNYGYTF. The chain is built from TRBV29-1 and TRBJ1-2; D might be TRBD1 (6 bases). Looked up from germline, CDR1 is SQVTM and CDR2 is ANQGSEA. Between the trimmed V and J ends, which lost 3 bases and 1 base, there was a span of 15 bases. CDR3 length: 15 residues.

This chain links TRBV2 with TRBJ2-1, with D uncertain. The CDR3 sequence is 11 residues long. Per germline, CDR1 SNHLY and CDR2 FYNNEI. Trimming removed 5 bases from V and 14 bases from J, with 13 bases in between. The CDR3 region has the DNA TGTGCCAGCAGTTTGGAAGGGCAGAAGTTCTTC. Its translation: CASSLEGQKFF.

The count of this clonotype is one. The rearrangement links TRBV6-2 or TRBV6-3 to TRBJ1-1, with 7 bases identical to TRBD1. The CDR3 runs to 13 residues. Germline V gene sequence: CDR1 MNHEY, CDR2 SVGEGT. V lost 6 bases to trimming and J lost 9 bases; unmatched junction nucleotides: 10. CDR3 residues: CASRRSDRAQAFF. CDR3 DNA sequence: TGTGCCAGCAGGCGGTCCGACAGGGCCCAAGCTTTCTTT.

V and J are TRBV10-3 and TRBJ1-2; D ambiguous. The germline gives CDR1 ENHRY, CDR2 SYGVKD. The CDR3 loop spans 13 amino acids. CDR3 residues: CVMVADLNYGYTF. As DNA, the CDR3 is TGTGTCATGGTCGCAGACCTTAACTATGGCTACACCTTC.

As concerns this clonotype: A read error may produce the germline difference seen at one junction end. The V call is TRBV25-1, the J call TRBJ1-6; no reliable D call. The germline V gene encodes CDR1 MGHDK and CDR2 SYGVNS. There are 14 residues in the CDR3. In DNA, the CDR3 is TGTGCCAGCACGACCAAGGGTCGTAATTCACCCCTCTACTTT. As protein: CASTTKGRNSPLYF. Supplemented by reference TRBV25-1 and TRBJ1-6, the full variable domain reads EADIYQTPRYLVIGTGKKITLECSQTMGHDKMYWYQQDPGMELHLIHYSYGVNSTEKGDLSSESTVSRIRTEHFPLTLESARPSHTSQYLCASTTKGRNSPLYFGNGTRLTVT.

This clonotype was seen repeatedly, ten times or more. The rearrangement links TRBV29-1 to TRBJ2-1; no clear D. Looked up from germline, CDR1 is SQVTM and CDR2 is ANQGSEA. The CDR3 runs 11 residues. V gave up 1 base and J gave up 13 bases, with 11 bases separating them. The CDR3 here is CSVEGAGRQFF. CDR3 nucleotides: TGCAGCGTTGAAGGGGCCGGGCGTCAGTTCTTC.

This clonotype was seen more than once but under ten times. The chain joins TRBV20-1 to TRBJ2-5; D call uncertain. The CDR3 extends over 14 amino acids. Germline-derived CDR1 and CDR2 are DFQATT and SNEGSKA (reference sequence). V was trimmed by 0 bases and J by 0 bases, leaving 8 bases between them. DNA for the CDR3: TGCAGTGCTAGAGATCGGGTCAACCAAGAGACCCAGTACTTC. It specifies CSARDRVNQETQYF.

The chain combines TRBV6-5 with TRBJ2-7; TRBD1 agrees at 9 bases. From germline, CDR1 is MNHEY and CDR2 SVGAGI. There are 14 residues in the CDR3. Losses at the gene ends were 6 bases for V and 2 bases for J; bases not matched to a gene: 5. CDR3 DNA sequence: TGTGCCAGCAGCCTGGACAGGGGCCCCTACGAGCAGTACTTC. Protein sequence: CASSLDRGPYEQYF.

The CDR3 sequence: CASSSTSGRAGDNEQFF. The CDR3 DNA reads TGTGCCAGCAGCTCCACTAGCGGGAGGGCCGGCGACAATGAGCAGTTCTTC. V gene TRBV11-2 combines with J gene TRBJ2-1, with TRBD2 matching 13 bases. Germline CDR1 and CDR2: SGHAT and FQNNGV. V lost 4 bases and J lost 5; bases outside the gene matches: 8. The CDR3 is 17 amino acids.

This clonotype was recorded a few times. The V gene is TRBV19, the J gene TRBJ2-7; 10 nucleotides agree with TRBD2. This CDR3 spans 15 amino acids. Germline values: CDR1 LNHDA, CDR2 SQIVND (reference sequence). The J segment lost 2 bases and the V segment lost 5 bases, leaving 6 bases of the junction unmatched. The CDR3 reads CASSPGTSVTYEQYF. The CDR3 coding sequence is TGTGCCAGTAGTCCCGGGACTAGCGTGACCTACGAGCAGTACTTC.

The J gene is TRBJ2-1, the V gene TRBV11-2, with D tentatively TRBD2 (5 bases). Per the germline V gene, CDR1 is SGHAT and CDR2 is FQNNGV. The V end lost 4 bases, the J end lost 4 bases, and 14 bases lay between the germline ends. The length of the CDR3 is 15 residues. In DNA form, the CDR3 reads TGTGCCAGCAGCTCCTTGGCGGGCCGGTACAATGAGCAGTTCTTC. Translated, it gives CASSSLAGRYNEQFF.

The CDR3 DNA reads as TGCGCCAGCAGCGTTGCCTGGGGGAACACTGAAGCTTTCTTT. It specifies CASSVAWGNTEAFF. V and J are TRBV5-1 and TRBJ1-1; D gene ambiguous. This CDR3 has 14 amino acids. Germline-derived CDR1 and CDR2 are SGHRS and YFSETQ. V lost 4 bases to trimming and J lost 1 base, with 11 bases between them.